This TCR beta chain emerged from a study of shared T cell receptors in the human thymus. Germline V lookup: CDR1 MDHEN, CDR2 SYDVKM. This CDR3 contains 15 residues. V dropped 5 bases and J dropped 4; count of bases not matched to a gene: 7. Generated by immunoSEQ multiplex PCR, the TCRdb table keeps only in-frame clones and is missing some. The sample records approximately 580,000 clones, about four fifths being singletons. The data also belong to a second study, concerning human thymus T cells. Per that paper: Congenital heart defects were the reason for the corrective surgery that the donors, healthy Finnish infants, were having. Thymic and blood repertoires seemed to show skewed V and J gene use.

The sequence was obtained from a boy in the first two years of life with a congenital heart defect. The chain joins TRBV28 to TRBJ2-1; the match to TRBD1 covers 8 bases. The sample comprised thymocytes. The CDR3 spells CASSRWTGKYNEQFF. The CDR3 DNA reads TGTGCCAGCAGTAGATGGACAGGGAAGTACAATGAGCAGTTCTTC. The full variable domain, with the rest looked up from reference TRBV28 and TRBJ2-1, is DVKVTQSSRYLVKRTGEKVFLECVQDMDHENMFWYRQDPGLGLRLIYFSYDVKMKEKGDIPEGYSVSREKKERFSLILESASTNQTSMYLCASSRWTGKYNEQFFGPGTRLTVL.